The sample holds one count of the clone carrying this TCR beta chain. As yet, its antigen is unknown. One junction end does not reproduce the germline sequence, and a read error may be involved. The sample belongs to a study of cytomegalovirus exposure and HLA in healthy donors. The CDR3 runs 13 residues. In germline, CDR1 is MGHRA, CDR2 YSYEKL. Study findings and constraints: For cytomegalovirus status, the classifier reportedly gave diagnoses with high specificity and sensitivity. Rare TCR sequences dominated, though some public TCRs recurred in many donors. Roughly 170 TCR beta chains were listed as cytomegalovirus-associated. Within the approximately 130 validation repertoires, first-cohort TCR clusters tended to co-occur, according to a later analysis.

The assay was immunoSEQ multiplex PCR, and TCRdb's table has in-frame clones only and misses some. The sample carries 67,000 or so clones, roughly 94% recorded once. Sequenced: PBMCs. This TCR came from a man between 18 and 29 years old in good health and CMV-seropositive. J is TRBJ2-1 and V is TRBV4-1, with D tentatively TRBD1 (5 bases). The DNA for the CDR3 is TGCGCCAGCAGCCAAGGAATCGAGGCCAGGGCGATCTTC. It specifies CASSQGIEARAIF.